This T cell receptor (beta chain) was observed in a study of T cells after posttransplantation cyclophosphamide (TCRdb year 2016). With respect to the entire study: T cell repertoire reconstitution was tracked by TRB sequencing after myeloablative bone marrow transplantation in which posttransplantation cyclophosphamide was used as GVHD prophylaxis. Samples from roughly 35 PTCy-treated patients, along with samples from about 17 of their related bone marrow donors, underwent antigen receptor sequencing. Public TRB sequences were checked against a database of over 3,600 sequences associated with responses to pathogens, tumor antigens, self-antigens and alloantigens. TRB sequencing was performed on blood from all 35 or so PTCy patients with 1-year posttransplant specimens. Because TRA and TRB clonality correlated tightly in 8 to 10 samples, the subsequent TCR analyses were limited to TRB only. In 3 patients, TRB sequencing was also performed on up to about 3 more blood samples taken 2 to 5.2 years after transplant, and in 4 patients, pretransplant blood was also TRB-sequenced.

This clone is a singleton in its sample. The antigen this receptor binds is unknown. Base qualities are not at hand, and no much larger clone is one base apart. From its cysteine to its phenylalanine, the CDR3 spans 17 amino acids. Only CDR3 DNA is held: 51 bases, read in frame from base 1. Sequences SGHTA (CDR1) and FQGNSA (CDR2) are obtained from the germline V gene. Here V drops 0 bases and J drops 2 bases, and the junction holds 6 bases not matched to any gene. Genomic DNA was the input for TRB sequencing, which was run either with the immunoSEQ assay at survey resolution or with the hsTCRB kit. The authors processed their data as follows. The immunoSEQ software handled initial read processing, and the LymphoSeq R package was used for repertoire analyses. For each TRB dataset, clonality was calculated as 1 minus normalized Shannon entropy, and the Gini coefficient was computed as well. To infer phenotypes in unsorted samples, TRB sequences from sorted subsets of the recipient or donor were mapped onto unsorted samples from the same recipient. Held by TCRdb, this immuneACCESS table contains in-frame sequences only and omits some clones. Under half of the omission traces to an unresolved V gene where checked; the cause of the rest is unknown. Clone size and V and J calls were adopted from that table, with D and trimming inferred from the DNA. The sample contains tens of thousands of clones, roughly 87% of them found a single time. The ten top clones hold 2.5% of the sample.

Overall results and qualifications from the work: Across approximately 45 patients, recipient CMV seropositivity and CMV reactivation were highly associated with TRB clonality; PTCy diversity was similar to CNI/methotrexate controls. Donor-recipient similarity was low at 1-2 months but rose over the first year, and later blood repertoires were often dominated by donor CD8+ memory clones. The TRB repertoires of T cells infiltrating skin or GI tract showed only limited overlap with the TRB repertoires of T cells in blood.

The treatment or condition tag for this specimen amounts to: high-dose cyclophosphamide on days +3 and +4 as single-agent GVHD prophylaxis. For conditioning, the PTCy patients got busulfan and fludarabine, then a related or unrelated marrow graft, followed by cyclophosphamide on days +3 and +4. PTCy-treated patients were drawn from a prospective multi-institutional clinical trial. Mononuclear cells from peripheral blood and bone marrow were separated by Ficoll-Hypaque density centrifugation and then cryopreserved. The chain joins TRBV7-2 to TRBJ2-3; 9 of the junction bases match TRBD2. The TCR was taken from a male patient between 60 and 69 years old who received an allogeneic stem cell transplant from a related donor and was CMV-positive. Where a transplant has occurred, the graft donor may have supplied some of the T cells. The source was PBMCs, collected roughly 59 days after allogeneic stem cell transplant with posttransplant cyclophosphamide. The bases are TGTGCCAGCAGCTTAGCGCGGCTAGCGGGGCCCACAGATACGCAGTATTTT. Its amino acids are CASSLARLAGPTDTQYF.